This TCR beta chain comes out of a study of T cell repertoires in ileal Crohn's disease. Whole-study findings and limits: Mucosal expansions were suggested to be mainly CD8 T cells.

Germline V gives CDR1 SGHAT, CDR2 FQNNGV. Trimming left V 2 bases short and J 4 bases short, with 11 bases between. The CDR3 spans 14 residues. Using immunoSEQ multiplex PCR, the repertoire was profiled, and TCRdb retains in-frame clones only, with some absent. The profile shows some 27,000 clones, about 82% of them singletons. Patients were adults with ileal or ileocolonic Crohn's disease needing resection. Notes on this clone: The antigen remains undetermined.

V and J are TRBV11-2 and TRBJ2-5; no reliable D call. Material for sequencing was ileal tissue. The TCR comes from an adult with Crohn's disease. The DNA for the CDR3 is TGTGCCAGCAGCTTAAATCAACTCACAGAGACCCAGTACTTC. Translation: CASSLNQLTETQYF.